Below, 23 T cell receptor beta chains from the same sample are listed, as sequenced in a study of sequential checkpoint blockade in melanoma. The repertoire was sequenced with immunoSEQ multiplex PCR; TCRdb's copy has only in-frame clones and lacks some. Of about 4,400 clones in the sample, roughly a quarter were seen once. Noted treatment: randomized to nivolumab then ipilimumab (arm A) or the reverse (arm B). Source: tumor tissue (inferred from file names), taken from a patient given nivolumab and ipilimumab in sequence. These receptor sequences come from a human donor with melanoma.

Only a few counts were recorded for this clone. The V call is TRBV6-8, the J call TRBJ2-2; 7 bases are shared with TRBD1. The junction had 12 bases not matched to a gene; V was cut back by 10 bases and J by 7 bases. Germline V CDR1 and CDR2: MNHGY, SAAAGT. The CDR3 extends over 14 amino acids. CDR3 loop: CAINRGQQSGELFF. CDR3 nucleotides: TGTGCCATCAATAGGGGGCAGCAAAGCGGGGAGCTGTTTTTT.

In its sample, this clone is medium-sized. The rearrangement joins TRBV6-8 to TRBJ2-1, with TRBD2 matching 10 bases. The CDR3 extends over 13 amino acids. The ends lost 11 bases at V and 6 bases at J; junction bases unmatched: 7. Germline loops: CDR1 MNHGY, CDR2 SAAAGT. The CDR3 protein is CAAGAGGPNEQFF. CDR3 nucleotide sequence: TGTGCCGCCGGAGCGGGGGGGCCCAATGAGCAGTTCTTC.

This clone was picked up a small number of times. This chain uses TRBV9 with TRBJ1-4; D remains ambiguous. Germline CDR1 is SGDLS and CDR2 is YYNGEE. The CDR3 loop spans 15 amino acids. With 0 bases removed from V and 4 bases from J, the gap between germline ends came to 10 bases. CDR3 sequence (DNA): TGTGCCAGCAGCGTAGGAGGCTCGCGTAATGAAAAACTGTTTTTT. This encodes CASSVGGSRNEKLFF.

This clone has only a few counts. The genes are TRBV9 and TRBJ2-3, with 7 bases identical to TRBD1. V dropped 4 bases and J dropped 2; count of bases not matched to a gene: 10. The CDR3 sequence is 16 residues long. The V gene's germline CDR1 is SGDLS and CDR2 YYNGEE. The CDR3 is CASSPPTGRSTDTQYF. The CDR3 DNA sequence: TGTGCCAGCAGCCCCCCGACAGGGCGATCCACAGATACGCAGTATTTT.

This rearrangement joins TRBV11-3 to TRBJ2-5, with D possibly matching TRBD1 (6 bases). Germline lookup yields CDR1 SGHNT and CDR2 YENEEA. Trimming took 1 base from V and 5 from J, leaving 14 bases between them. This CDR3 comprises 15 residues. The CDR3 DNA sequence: TGTGCCAGCAGCTTAGTACAGGGTGGTTATGAGACCCAGTACTTC. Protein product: CASSLVQGGYETQYF.

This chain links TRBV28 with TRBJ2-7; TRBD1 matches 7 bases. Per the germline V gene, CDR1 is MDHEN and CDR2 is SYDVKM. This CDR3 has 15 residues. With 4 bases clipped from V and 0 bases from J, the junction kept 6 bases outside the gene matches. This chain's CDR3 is CASSSGTVSSYEQYF. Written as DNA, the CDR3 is TGTGCCAGCAGTTCCGGGACAGTTTCCTCCTACGAGCAGTACTTC.

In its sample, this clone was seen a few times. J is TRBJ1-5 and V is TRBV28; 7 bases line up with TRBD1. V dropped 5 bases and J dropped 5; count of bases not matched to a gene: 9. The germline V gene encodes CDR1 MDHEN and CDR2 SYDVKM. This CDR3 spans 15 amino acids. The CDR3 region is CASSPRGWVDQPQHF. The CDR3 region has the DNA TGTGCCAGCAGTCCCAGGGGGTGGGTCGATCAGCCCCAGCATTTT. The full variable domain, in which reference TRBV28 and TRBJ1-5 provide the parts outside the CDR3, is DVKVTQSSRYLVKRTGEKVFLECVQDMDHENMFWYRQDPGLGLRLIYFSYDVKMKEKGDIPEGYSVSREKKERFSLILESASTNQTSMYLCASSPRGWVDQPQHFGDGTRLSIL.

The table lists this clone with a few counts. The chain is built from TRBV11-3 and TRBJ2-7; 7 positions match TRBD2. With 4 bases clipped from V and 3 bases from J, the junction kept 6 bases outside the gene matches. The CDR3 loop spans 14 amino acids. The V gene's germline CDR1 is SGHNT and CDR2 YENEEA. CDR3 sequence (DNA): TGTGCCAGCAGCTCGGGGGGAGGATACTACGAGCAGTACTTC. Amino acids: CASSSGGGYYEQYF.

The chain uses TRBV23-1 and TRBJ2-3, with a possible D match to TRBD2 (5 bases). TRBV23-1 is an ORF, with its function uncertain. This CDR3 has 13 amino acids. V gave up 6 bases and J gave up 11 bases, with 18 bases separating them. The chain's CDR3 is CASSQEVDGKQYF. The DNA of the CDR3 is TGCGCCAGCAGCCAAGAGGTAGACGGGAAGCAGTATTTT.

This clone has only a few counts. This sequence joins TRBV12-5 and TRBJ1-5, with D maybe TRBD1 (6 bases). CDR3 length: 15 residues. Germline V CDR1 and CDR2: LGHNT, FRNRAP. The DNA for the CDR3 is TGTGCCAGCACTCCGGGGGGGCCCGGCAATCAGCCCCAGCATTTT. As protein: CASTPGGPGNQPQHF.

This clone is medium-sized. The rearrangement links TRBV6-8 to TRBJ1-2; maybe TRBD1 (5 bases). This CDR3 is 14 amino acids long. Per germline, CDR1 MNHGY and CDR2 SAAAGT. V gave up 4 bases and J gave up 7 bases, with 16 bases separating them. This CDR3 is CASSSGTALVGYTF. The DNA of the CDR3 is TGTGCCAGCAGTTCCGGGACGGCCCTAGTTGGCTACACCTTC.

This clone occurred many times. In DNA, the CDR3 is TGTGCCAGCAGTACGACTAGCGGGAGGGGCGAGCAGTTCTTC. Translated, it gives CASSTTSGRGEQFF. The rearrangement joins TRBV11-3 to TRBJ2-1; TRBD2 agrees at 14 bases. The CDR3 loop spans 14 amino acids. The germline V gene has CDR1 SGHNT and CDR2 YENEEA. J gave up 10 bases and V 6 bases, and 5 bases lay outside the gene matches.

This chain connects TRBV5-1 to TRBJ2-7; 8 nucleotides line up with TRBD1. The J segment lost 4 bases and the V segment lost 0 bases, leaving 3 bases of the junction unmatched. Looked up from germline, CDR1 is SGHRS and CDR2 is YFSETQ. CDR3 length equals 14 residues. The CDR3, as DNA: TGCGCCAGCAGCTTGGGGACAGGGATATACGAGCAGTACTTC. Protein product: CASSLGTGIYEQYF.

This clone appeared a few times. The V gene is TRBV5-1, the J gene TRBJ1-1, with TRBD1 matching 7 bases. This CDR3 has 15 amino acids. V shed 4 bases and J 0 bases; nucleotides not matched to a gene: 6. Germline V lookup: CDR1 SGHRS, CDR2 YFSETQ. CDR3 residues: CASSARDSMNTEAFF. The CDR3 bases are TGCGCCAGCAGCGCCCGGGACAGCATGAACACTGAAGCTTTCTTT.

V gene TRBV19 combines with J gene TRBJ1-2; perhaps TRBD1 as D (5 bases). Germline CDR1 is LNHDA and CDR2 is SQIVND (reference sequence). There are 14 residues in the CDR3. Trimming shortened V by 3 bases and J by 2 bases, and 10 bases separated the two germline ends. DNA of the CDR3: TGTGCCAGTAGTATTGGGACTTTAAACTATGGCTACACCTTC. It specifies CASSIGTLNYGYTF. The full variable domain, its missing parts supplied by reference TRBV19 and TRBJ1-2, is DGGITQSPKYLFRKEGQNVTLSCEQNLNHDAMYWYRQDPGQGLRLIYYSQIVNDFQKGDIAEGYSVSREKKESFPLTVTSAQKNPTAFYLCASSIGTLNYGYTFGSGTRLTVV.

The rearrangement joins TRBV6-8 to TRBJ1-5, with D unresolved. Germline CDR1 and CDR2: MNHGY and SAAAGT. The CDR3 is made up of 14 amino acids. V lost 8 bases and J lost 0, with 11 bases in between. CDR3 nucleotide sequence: TGTGCCAGCGCGGGCAGGTATAGCAATCAGCCCCAGCATTTT. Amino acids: CASAGRYSNQPQHF.

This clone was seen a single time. The CDR3 nucleotides read TGCGCCAGCAACCAGGGGATGTGGCAAGAGACCCAGTACTTC. It is translated as CASNQGMWQETQYF. This chain links TRBV5-1 with TRBJ2-5; possibly TRBD1 for D (6 bases). CDR1 and CDR2 (germline): SGHRS, YFSETQ. V lost 6 bases and J lost 2, with 14 bases in between. CDR3 length: 14 amino acids.

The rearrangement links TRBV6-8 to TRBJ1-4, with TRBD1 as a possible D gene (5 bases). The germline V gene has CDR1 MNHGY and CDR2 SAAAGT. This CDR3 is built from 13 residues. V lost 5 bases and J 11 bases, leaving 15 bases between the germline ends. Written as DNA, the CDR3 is TGTGCCAGCAGTCTCCAGGGACTGGGGAAACTGTTTTTT. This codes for CASSLQGLGKLFF.

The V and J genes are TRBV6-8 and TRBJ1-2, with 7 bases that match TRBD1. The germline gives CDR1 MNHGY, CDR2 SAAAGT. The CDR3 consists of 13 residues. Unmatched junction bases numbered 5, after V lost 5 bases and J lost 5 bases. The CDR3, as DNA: TGTGCCAGCAGTCCCGGACAGGTTTATGGCTACACCTTC. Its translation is CASSPGQVYGYTF.

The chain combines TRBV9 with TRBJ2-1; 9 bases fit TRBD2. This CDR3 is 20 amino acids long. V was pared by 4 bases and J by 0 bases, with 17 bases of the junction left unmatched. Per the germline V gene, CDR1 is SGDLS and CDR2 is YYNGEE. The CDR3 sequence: CASSKGLPTSGLSSYNEQFF. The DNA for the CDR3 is TGTGCCAGCAGCAAAGGACTCCCGACTAGCGGATTAAGCTCCTACAATGAGCAGTTCTTC.

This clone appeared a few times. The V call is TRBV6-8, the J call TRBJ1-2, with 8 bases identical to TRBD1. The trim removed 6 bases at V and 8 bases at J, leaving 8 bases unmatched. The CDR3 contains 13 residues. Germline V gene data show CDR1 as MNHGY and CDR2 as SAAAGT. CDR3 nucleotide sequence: TGTGCCAGCAGAGAGGACAGGGTGGGAGGCTACACCTTC. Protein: CASREDRVGGYTF.

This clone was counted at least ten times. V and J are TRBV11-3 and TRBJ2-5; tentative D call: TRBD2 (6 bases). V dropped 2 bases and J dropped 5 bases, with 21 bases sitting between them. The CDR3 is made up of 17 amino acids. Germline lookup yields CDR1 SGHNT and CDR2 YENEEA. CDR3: CASSLSRFGFGGETQYF. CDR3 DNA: TGTGCCAGCAGCTTATCCCGGTTTGGGTTTGGGGGGGAGACCCAGTACTTC.

CDR3 amino acids: CSVPSEANNEQFF. CDR3 DNA sequence: TGCAGCGTTCCCTCGGAGGCTAACAATGAGCAGTTCTTC. V is TRBV29-1 and J is TRBJ2-1, with a weak D call TRBD2 (5 bases). This CDR3 region has 13 residues. Germline values: CDR1 SQVTM, CDR2 ANQGSEA. With 5 bases removed from V and 5 bases from J, the gap between germline ends came to 13 bases.